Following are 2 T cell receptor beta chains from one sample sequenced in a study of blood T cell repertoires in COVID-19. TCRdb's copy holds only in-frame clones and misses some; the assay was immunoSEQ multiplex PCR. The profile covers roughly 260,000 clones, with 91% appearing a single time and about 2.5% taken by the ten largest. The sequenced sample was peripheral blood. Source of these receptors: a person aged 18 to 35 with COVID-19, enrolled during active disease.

CDR3 region: CASSVQDYEQYF. DNA of the CDR3: TGTGCCAGCAGTGTACAGGACTACGAGCAGTACTTC. V usage is TRBV25-1 and J usage is TRBJ2-7, with a tentative D call TRBD1 (5 bases). Germline CDR1 reads MGHDK; CDR2 reads SYGVNS. This CDR3 is built from 12 residues. Trimming shortened V by 4 bases and J by 3 bases, and 7 bases separated the two germline ends.

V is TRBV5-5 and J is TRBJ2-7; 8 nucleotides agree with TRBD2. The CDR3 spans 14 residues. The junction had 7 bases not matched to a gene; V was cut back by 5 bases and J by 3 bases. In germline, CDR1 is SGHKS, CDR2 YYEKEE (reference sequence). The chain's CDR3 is CASSLSGSGYEQYF. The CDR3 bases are TGTGCCAGCAGTCTAAGCGGGAGTGGCTACGAGCAGTACTTC.